The source of this TCR beta chain is a study of technical replicates of blood from a few donors. Profiled with immunoSEQ multiplex PCR; TCRdb holds only in-frame clones, not every one. The repertoire holds tens of thousands of clones, with around 96% as singletons. Germline V gene sequence: CDR1 SGHTA, CDR2 FQGNSA. This CDR3 has 16 amino acids. J lost 2 bases, V lost 1 base, and 5 bases had no gene match. This clone was picked up one time. This sequence was found in a human donor in good health. This chain links TRBV7-2 with TRBJ2-1, with 7 bases fitting TRBD2. Sequencing used T cells isolated from PBMCs. The CDR3 nucleotides are TGTGCCAGCAGCTTAGTTGGCGGGAGTGCCTACAATGAGCAGTTCTTC. Its protein is CASSLVGGSAYNEQFF.